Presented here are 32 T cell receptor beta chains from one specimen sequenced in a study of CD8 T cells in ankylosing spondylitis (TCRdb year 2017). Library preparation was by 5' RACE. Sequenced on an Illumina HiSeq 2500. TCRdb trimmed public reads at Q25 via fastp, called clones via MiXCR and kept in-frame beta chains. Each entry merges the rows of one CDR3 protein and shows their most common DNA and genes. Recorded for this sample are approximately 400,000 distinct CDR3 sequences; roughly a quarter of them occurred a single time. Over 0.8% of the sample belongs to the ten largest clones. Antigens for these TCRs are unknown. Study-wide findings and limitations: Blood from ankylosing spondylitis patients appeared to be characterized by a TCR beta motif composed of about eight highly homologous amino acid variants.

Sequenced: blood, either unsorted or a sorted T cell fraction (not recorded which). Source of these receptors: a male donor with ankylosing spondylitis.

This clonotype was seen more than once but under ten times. The CDR3 sequence: CSARDLGSWQETQYF. In DNA form, the CDR3 reads TGCAGTGCTAGAGATTTAGGGTCTTGGCAAGAGACCCAGTACTTC. This chain uses TRBV20-1 with TRBJ2-5; D gene ambiguous. The V end lost 0 bases, the J end lost 2 bases, and 13 bases lay between the germline ends. CDR3 size: 15 residues. Germline V gene data show CDR1 as DFQATT and CDR2 as SNEGSKA (reference sequence).

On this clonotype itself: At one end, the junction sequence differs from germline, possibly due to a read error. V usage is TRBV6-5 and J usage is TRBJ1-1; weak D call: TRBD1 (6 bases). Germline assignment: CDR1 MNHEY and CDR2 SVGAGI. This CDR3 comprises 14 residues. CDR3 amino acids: CASSSEAGGRRLLF. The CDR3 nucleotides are TGTGCCAGCAGTTCGGAAGCGGGGGGCCGACGGCTCCTCTTT.

The CDR3 DNA reads TGCAGTGCAAACACCGGGGCGGCAGAGACCCAGTACTTC. Its protein is CSANTGAAETQYF. The genes are TRBV20-1 and TRBJ2-5; either TRBD1 or TRBD2 may fit D (5 bases each). This CDR3 is 13 amino acids long. Germline CDR1 reads DFQATT; CDR2 reads SNEGSKA (reference sequence). V lost 6 bases, J lost 4 bases, and 15 bases lay in between.

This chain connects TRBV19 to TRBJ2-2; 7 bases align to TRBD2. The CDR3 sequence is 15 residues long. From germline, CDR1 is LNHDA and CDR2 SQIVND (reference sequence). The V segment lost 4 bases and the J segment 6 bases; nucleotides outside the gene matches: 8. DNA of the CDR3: TGTGCCAGTAGTAAGGCGGGAGAGAGGGCCGGGGAGCTGTTTTTT. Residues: CASSKAGERAGELFF.

The CDR3 nucleotides read TGCGCCAGCCGGCCTCAGGGAAGTGGGGCCAACGTCCTGACTTTC. Its translation is CASRPQGSGANVLTF. The chain is built from TRBV5-1 and TRBJ2-6; tentative D call: TRBD1 (5 bases). The CDR3 sequence is 15 residues long. Trimming shortened V by 7 bases and J by 3 bases, and 14 bases separated the two germline ends. Germline V gene lookup returns CDR1 SGHRS and CDR2 YFSETQ.

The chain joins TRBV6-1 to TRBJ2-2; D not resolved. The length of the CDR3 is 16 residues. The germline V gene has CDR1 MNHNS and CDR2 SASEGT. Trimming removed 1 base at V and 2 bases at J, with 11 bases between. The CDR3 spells CASSEDWLANTGELFF. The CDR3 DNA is TGTGCCAGCAGTGAAGACTGGTTAGCTAACACCGGGGAGCTGTTTTTT.

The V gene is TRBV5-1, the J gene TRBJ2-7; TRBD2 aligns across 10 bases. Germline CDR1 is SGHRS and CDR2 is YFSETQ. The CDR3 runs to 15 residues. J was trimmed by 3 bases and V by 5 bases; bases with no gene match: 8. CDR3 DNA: TGCGCCAGCAGTCTAGCGGGAGAGGGAGGCTACGAGCAGTACTTC. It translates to CASSLAGEGGYEQYF.

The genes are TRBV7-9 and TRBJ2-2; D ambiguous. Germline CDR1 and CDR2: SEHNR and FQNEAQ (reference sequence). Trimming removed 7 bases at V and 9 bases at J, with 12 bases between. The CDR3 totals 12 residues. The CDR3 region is CASTPPQRELFF. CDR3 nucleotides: TGTGCCAGCACCCCTCCGCAGCGGGAGCTGTTTTTT.

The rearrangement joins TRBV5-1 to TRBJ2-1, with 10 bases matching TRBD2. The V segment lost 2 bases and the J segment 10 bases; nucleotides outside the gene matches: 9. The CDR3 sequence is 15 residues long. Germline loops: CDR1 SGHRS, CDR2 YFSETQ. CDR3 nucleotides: TGCGCCAGCAGCTTTCCTCTAGCGGGAGAAGACGAGCAGTTCTTC. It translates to CASSFPLAGEDEQFF.

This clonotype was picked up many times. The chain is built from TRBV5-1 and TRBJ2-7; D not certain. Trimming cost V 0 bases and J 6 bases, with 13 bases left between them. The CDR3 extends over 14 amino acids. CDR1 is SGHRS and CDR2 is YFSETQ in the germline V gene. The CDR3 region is CASSLAPSSSEQYV. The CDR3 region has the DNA TGCGCCAGCAGCTTGGCCCCTTCCTCTAGCGAGCAGTACGTC.

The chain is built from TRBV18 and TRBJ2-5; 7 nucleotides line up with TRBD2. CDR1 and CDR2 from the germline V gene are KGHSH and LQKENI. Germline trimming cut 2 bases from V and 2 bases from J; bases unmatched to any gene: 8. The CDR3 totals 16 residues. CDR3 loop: CASSPYLSGEQETQYF. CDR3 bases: TGTGCCAGCTCACCATATCTGAGCGGGGAACAAGAGACCCAGTACTTC.

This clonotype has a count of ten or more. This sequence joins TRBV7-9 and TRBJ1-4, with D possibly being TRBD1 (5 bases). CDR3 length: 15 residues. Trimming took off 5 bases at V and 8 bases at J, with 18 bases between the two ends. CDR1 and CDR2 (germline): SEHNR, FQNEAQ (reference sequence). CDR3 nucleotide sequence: TGTGCCAGCAGCCAATTGGGGGATGAAGGAGAAAAACTGTTTTTT. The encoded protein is CASSQLGDEGEKLFF.

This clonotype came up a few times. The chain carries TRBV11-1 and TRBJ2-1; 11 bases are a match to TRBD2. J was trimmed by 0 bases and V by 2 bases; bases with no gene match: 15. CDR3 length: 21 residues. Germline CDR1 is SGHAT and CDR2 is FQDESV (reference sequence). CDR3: CASSLISVLAGESSSYNEQFF. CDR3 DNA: TGTGCCAGCAGCTTAATCTCGGTACTAGCGGGAGAGTCGAGCTCCTACAATGAGCAGTTCTTC.

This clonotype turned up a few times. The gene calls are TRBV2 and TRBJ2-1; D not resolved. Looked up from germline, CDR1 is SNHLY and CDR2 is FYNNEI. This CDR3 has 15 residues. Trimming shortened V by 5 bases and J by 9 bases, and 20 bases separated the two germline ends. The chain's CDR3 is CASSPPVVGYGEQFF. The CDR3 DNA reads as TGTGCCAGCAGTCCGCCAGTGGTAGGGTATGGTGAGCAGTTCTTC.

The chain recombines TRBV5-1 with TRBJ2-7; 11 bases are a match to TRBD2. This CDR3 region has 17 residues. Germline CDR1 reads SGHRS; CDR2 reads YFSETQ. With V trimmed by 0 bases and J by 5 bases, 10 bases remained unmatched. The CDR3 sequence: CASSLGGLAGGFDEQYV. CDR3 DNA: TGCGCCAGCAGCTTGGGGGGCCTAGCGGGAGGATTTGACGAGCAGTACGTC.

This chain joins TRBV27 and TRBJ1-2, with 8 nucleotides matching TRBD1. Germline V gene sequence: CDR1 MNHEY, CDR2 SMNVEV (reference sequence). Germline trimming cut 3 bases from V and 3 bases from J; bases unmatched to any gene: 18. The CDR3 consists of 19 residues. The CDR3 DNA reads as TGTGCCAGCAGTTTGGCAGGACTAGGCAGGGGGCAAGGTCACTATGGCTACACCTTC. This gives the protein CASSLAGLGRGQGHYGYTF.

The CDR3 reads CASSLGKVNTEAFF. The DNA for the CDR3 is TGTGCCAGCAGCTTAGGCAAAGTTAACACTGAAGCTTTCTTT. This chain connects TRBV7-2 to TRBJ1-1, with no clear D. The ends were cut back, 1 base at V and 2 bases at J, with 8 bases in the middle. Germline assignment: CDR1 SGHTA and CDR2 FQGNSA. The CDR3 is 14 residues long.

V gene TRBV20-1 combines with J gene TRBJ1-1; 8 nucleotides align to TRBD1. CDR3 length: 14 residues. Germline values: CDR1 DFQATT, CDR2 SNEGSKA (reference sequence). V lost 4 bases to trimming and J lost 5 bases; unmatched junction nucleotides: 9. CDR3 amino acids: CSAMRLRGRTEAFF. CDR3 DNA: TGCAGTGCTATGCGACTCAGGGGGCGGACTGAAGCTTTCTTT.

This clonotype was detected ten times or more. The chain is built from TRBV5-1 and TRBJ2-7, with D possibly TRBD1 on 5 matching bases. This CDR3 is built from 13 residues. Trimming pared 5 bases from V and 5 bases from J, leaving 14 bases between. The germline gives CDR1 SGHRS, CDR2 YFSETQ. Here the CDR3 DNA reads TGCGCCAGCAGTTCAGGGTTCACCCACGAGCAGTACTTC. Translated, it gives CASSSGFTHEQYF.

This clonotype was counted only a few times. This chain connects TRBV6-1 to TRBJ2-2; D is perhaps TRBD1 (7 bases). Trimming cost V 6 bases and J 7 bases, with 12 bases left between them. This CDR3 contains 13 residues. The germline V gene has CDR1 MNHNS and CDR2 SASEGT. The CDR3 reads CASRAGGIGELFF. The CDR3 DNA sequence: TGTGCCAGCAGGGCAGGGGGGATCGGGGAGCTGTTTTTT.

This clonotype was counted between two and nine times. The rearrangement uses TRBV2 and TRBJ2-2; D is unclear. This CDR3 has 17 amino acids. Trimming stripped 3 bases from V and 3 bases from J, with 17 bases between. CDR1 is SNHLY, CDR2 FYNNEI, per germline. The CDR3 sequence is CASSDRDTGQHTGELFF. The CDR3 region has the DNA TGTGCCAGCAGTGATAGGGATACCGGGCAGCACACCGGGGAGCTGTTTTTT.

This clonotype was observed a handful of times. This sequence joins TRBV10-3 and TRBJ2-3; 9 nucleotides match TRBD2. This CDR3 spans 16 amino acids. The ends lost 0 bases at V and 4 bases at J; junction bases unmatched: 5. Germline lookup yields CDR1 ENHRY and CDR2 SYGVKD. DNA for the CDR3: TGTGCCATCAGTGAGTCTCTAGCGGGATTGGCAGATACGCAGTATTTT. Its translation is CAISESLAGLADTQYF.

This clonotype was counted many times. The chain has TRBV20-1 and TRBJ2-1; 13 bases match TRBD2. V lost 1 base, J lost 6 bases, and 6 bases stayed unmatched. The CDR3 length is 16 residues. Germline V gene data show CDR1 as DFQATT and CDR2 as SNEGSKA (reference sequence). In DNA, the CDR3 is TGCAGTGCTAGAGGGGGGGGACTAGCGGGAACCAATGAGCAGTTCTTC. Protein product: CSARGGGLAGTNEQFF.

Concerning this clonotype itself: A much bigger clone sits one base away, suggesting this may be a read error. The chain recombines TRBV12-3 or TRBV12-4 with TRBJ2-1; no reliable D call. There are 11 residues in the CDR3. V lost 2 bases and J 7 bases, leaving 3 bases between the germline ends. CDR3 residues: CASSLMNEQFF. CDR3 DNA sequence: TGTGCCAGCAGTTTAATGAATGAGCAGTTCTTC.

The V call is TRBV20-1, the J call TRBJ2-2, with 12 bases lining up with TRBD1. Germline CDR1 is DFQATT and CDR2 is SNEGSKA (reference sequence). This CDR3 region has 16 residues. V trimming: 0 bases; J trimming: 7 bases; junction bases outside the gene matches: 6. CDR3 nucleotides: TGCAGTGCTAGAGATCGGGACAGGGGGCAGGGCGGGGAGCTGTTTTTT. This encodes CSARDRDRGQGGELFF.

The CDR3 nucleotides read TGTGCCAGCAGCTCGGGGGCGATCGAACACGAGCAGTACGTC. Protein product: CASSSGAIEHEQYV. The chain is built from TRBV5-6 and TRBJ2-7, with D tentatively TRBD1 or TRBD2 (6 bases each). Trimming shortened V by 3 bases and J by 5 bases, and 15 bases separated the two germline ends. Germline CDR1 SGHDT, CDR2 YYEEEE. This CDR3 has 14 amino acids.

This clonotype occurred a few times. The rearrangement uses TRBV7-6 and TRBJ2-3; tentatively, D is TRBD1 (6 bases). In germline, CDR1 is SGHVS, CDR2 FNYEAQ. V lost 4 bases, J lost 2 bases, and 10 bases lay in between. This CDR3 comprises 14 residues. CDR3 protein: CASSSQGFTDTQYF. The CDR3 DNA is TGTGCCAGCAGCTCTCAGGGGTTCACAGATACGCAGTATTTT.

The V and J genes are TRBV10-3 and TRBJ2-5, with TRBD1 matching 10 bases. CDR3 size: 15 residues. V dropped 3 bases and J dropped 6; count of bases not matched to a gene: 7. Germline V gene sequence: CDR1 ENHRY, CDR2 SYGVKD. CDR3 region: CAISDPGQGRKTQYF. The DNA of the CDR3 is TGTGCCATCAGTGATCCGGGACAGGGGAGGAAGACCCAGTACTTC.

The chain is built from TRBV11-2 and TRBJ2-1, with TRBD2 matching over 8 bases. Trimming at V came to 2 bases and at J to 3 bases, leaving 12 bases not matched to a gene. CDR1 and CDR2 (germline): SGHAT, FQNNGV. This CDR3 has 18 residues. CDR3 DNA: TGTGCCAGCAGCTTATCTGTCCTGGCGGGAGGAGGCTACAATGAGCAGTTCTTC. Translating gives CASSLSVLAGGGYNEQFF.

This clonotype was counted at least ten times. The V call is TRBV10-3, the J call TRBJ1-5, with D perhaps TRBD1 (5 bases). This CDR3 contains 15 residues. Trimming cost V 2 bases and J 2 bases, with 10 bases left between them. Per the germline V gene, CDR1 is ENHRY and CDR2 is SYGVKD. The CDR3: CAISEGAVGNQPQHF. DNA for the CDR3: TGTGCCATCAGTGAGGGGGCAGTCGGCAATCAGCCCCAGCATTTT.

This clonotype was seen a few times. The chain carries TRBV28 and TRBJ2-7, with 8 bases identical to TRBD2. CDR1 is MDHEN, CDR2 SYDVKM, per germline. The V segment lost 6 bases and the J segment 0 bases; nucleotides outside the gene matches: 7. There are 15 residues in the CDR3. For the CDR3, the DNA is TGTGCCAGCAGCGGGACTAGAGGATTCTCCTACGAGCAGTACTTC. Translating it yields CASSGTRGFSYEQYF.

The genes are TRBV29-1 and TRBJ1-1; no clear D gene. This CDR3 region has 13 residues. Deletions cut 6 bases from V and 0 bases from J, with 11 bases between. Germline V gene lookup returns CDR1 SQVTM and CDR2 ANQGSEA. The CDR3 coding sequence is TGCAGCGTCGGCCGCCATATGAACACTGAAGCTTTCTTT. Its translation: CSVGRHMNTEAFF.